These T cell receptor beta chains were read from a single sample in a study of blood T cell repertoires in COVID-19. TCRdb keeps only in-frame clones here, not all; method: immunoSEQ multiplex PCR. The sample lists some 300,000 clones; around 90% were seen once. The sample consisted of PBMCs or T cells enriched from blood (not recorded which). These TCRs come from a woman aged 25 to 39 who had recovered from COVID-19. The CDR3 runs from the conserved cysteine through the conserved F or W. D genes are given only for firm matches. Only part of the rows carry a size: once, few, many, or a class if the clone is expanded.

D gene: .
J gene: TRBJ2-5
clone size: .
V gene: TRBV28
CDR3 protein: CASSDRTQETQYF
CDR3 DNA: TGTGCCAGCAGTGACAGGACCCAAGAGACCCAGTACTTC

D gene: TRBD1
J gene: TRBJ2-7
clone size: few
V gene: TRBV18
CDR3 protein: CASSLGQGTYEQYF
CDR3 DNA: TGTGCCAGCTCGCTGGGACAGGGTACCTACGAGCAGTACTTC

D gene: TRBD2
J gene: TRBJ2-7
clone size: .
V gene: TRBV5-4
CDR3 protein: CASSSQVGGRDFYEQYF
CDR3 DNA: TGTGCCAGCAGCTCCCAGGTTGGGGGGAGGGACTTCTACGAGCAGTACTTC

D gene: TRBD2
J gene: TRBJ2-5
clone size: .
V gene: TRBV11-3
CDR3 protein: CASSPDWTSGQETQYF
CDR3 DNA: TGTGCCAGCAGCCCAGACTGGACTAGCGGACAAGAGACCCAGTACTTC

D gene: .
J gene: TRBJ1-4
clone size: .
V gene: TRBV19
CDR3 protein: CARHATDTGWSEKLFF
CDR3 DNA: TGTGCCCGCCACGCTACGGATACAGGTTGGAGTGAAAAACTGTTTTTT

D gene: TRBD1
J gene: TRBJ2-3
clone size: .
V gene: TRBV27
CDR3 protein: CASSPSTGVIWDTQYF
CDR3 DNA: TGTGCCAGCAGTCCTTCGACAGGGGTGATCTGGGATACGCAGTATTTT

D gene: TRBD1
J gene: TRBJ1-1
clone size: .
V gene: TRBV19
CDR3 protein: CASTMDRERNTEAFF
CDR3 DNA: TGTGCCAGTACCATGGACAGGGAGAGAAACACTGAAGCTTTCTTT

D gene: TRBD2
J gene: TRBJ2-1
clone size: few
V gene: TRBV27
CDR3 protein: CASSLRVAGGQYNEQFF
CDR3 DNA: TGTGCCAGCAGTTTAAGGGTAGCGGGGGGACAATACAATGAGCAGTTCTTC

D gene: .
J gene: TRBJ1-4
clone size: .
V gene: TRBV3-1/TRBV3-2
CDR3 protein: CASSHLNREGEKLFF
CDR3 DNA: TGTGCCAGCAGCCATCTTAACAGGGAAGGTGAAAAACTGTTTTTT

D gene: .
J gene: TRBJ2-2
clone size: .
V gene: TRBV28
CDR3 protein: CASSLIYTGELFF
CDR3 DNA: TGTGCCAGCAGTTTAATCTACACCGGGGAGCTGTTTTTT

D gene: TRBD1
J gene: TRBJ1-1
clone size: .
V gene: TRBV7-3
CDR3 protein: CASSETGGRTEAFF
CDR3 DNA: TGTGCCAGCAGCGAGACAGGGGGGAGGACTGAAGCTTTCTTT

D gene: TRBD1
J gene: TRBJ2-3
clone size: .
V gene: TRBV24-1
CDR3 protein: CATSDPTGVLTDTQYF
CDR3 DNA: TGTGCCACCAGTGATCCCACAGGGGTGCTAACAGATACGCAGTATTTT

D gene: .
J gene: TRBJ2-2
clone size: .
V gene: TRBV5-8
CDR3 protein: CASNRQNTGELFF
CDR3 DNA: TGTGCCAGCAACCGACAGAACACCGGGGAGCTGTTTTTT

D gene: .
J gene: TRBJ1-5
clone size: .
V gene: TRBV6-2/TRBV6-3
CDR3 protein: CASSWDFHQPQHF
CDR3 DNA: TGTGCCAGCAGTTGGGACTTTCATCAGCCCCAGCATTTT

D gene: .
J gene: TRBJ1-2
clone size: .
V gene: TRBV7-3
CDR3 protein: CASSLGGLNYGYTF
CDR3 DNA: TGTGCCAGCAGCTTAGGGGGACTTAACTATGGCTACACCTTC

D gene: .
J gene: TRBJ1-5
clone size: .
V gene: TRBV18
CDR3 protein: CASSLGQEGQPQHF
CDR3 DNA: TGTGCCAGCTCATTGGGACAAGAGGGTCAGCCCCAGCATTTT

D gene: TRBD1
J gene: TRBJ2-7
clone size: .
V gene: TRBV29-1
CDR3 protein: CSVVVRGQRYEQYF
CDR3 DNA: TGCAGCGTTGTGGTTAGGGGACAGCGGTACGAGCAGTACTTC

D gene: TRBD1
J gene: TRBJ2-1
clone size: .
V gene: TRBV28
CDR3 protein: CASSSGQRPYNEQFF
CDR3 DNA: TGTGCCAGCAGTTCGGGACAGCGTCCCTACAATGAGCAGTTCTTC

D gene: .
J gene: TRBJ2-4
clone size: .
V gene: TRBV10-3
CDR3 protein: CAISGGSKNIQYF
CDR3 DNA: TGTGCCATCAGTGGAGGTTCCAAAAACATTCAGTACTTC

D gene: .
J gene: TRBJ2-7
clone size: .
V gene: TRBV6-5
CDR3 protein: CASSYLGTGRMREQYF
CDR3 DNA: TGTGCCAGCAGTTACCTCGGGACGGGGAGGATGAGGGAGCAGTACTTC

D gene: .
J gene: TRBJ2-1
clone size: .
V gene: TRBV18
CDR3 protein: CASSPIASGYNEQFF
CDR3 DNA: TGTGCCAGCTCACCAATCGCCAGCGGATACAATGAGCAGTTCTTC

D gene: TRBD1
J gene: TRBJ2-7
clone size: .
V gene: TRBV18
CDR3 protein: CASSPIEGQGYEQYF
CDR3 DNA: TGTGCCAGCTCACCAATCGAAGGACAGGGCTACGAGCAGTACTTC